These 5 T cell receptor beta chains share one sample of origin, sequenced in a study of technical replicates of blood from several donors. Here immunoSEQ multiplex PCR was the method, and the copy in TCRdb shows in-frame clones only, minus some. The table has around 65,000 clones, over 70% seen once; the top ten hold around 4.6%. The sequenced material came from PBMCs. Receptors originate from a human donor in good health. Some clones in this sample may be carry-over from other donors' samples.

The chain combines TRBV7-2 with TRBJ2-1; D might be TRBD1 (6 bases). Trimming left V 6 bases short and J 8 bases short, with 26 bases between. Per germline, CDR1 SGHTA and CDR2 FQGNSA. This CDR3 has 17 amino acids. As DNA, the CDR3 is TGTGCCAGCAGTTCAAGCATAGGACAGCCCAGGGGCTATGAGCAGTTCTTC. It translates to CASSSSIGQPRGYEQFF.

This clone was detected only once. The chain has TRBV9 and TRBJ2-1, with 7 bases lining up with TRBD2. The V segment lost 0 bases and the J segment 2 bases; nucleotides outside the gene matches: 2. Germline loops: CDR1 SGDLS, CDR2 YYNGEE. CDR3 length equals 15 residues. The CDR3 DNA follows: TGTGCCAGCAGCGTAGAGGGACTAACCTACAATGAGCAGTTCTTC. Its translation is CASSVEGLTYNEQFF.

V usage is TRBV19 and J usage is TRBJ2-2; 8 bases fit TRBD2. The CDR3 has 15 residues. Per germline, CDR1 LNHDA and CDR2 SQIVND (reference sequence). Trimming removed 3 bases from V and 6 bases from J; junction bases left unmatched: 6. The CDR3 bases are TGTGCCAGTAGTATTGGGCTAGCGGGTCCCGGGGAGCTGTTTTTT. Encoded protein: CASSIGLAGPGELFF.

The V and J genes are TRBV7-2 and TRBJ1-2; TRBD1 matches at 7 bases. J gave up 2 bases and V 4 bases, and 1 base lay outside the gene matches. Germline values: CDR1 SGHTA, CDR2 FQGNSA. The CDR3 is made up of 13 amino acids. CDR3 loop: CASSSTGNYGYTF. The CDR3 bases are TGTGCCAGCAGCTCGACAGGGAACTATGGCTACACCTTC.

The rearrangement links TRBV4-1 to TRBJ2-7, with 9 bases matching TRBD2. Germline loops: CDR1 MGHRA, CDR2 YSYEKL. The ends lost 4 bases at V and 1 base at J; junction bases unmatched: 8. This CDR3 is built from 16 residues. CDR3 protein: CASSRATSGLSYEQYF. The CDR3 DNA reads TGCGCCAGCAGCCGTGCGACTAGCGGATTATCCTACGAGCAGTACTTC.